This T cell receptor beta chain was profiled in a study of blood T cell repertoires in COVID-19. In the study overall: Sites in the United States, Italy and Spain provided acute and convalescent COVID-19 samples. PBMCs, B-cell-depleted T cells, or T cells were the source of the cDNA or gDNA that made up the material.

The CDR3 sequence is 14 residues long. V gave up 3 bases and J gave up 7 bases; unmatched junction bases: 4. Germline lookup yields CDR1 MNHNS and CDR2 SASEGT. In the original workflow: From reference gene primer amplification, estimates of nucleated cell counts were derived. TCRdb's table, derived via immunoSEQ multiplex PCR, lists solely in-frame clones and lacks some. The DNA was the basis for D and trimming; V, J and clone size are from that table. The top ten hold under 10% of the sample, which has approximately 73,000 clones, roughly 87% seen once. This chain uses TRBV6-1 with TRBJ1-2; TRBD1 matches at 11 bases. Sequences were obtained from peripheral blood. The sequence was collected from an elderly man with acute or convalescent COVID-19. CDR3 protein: CASSDGQGAGGYTF. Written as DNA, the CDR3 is TGTGCCAGCAGTGATGGACAGGGGGCGGGTGGCTACACCTTC.